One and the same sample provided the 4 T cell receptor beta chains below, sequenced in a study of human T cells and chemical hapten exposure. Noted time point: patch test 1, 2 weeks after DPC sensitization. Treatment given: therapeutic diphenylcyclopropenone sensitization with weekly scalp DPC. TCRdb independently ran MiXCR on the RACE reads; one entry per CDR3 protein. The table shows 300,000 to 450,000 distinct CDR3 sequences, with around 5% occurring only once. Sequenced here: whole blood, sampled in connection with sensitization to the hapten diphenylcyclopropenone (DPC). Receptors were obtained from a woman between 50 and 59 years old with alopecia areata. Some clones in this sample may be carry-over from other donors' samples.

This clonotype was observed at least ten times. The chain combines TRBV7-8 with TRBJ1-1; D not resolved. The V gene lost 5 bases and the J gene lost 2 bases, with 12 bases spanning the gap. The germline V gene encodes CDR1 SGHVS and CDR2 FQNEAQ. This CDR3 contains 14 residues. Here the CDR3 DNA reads TGTGCCAGCAGCGCGAATTGGGGAAACACTGAAGCTTTCTTT. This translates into CASSANWGNTEAFF.

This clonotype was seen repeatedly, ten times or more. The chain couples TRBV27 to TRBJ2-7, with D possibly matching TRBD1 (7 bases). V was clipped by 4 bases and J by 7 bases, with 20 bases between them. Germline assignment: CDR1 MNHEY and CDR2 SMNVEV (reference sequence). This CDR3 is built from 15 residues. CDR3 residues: CASSSLGGGLGEQYF. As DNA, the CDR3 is TGTGCCAGCAGTTCCCTAGGAGGGGGCTTGGGGGAGCAGTACTTC.

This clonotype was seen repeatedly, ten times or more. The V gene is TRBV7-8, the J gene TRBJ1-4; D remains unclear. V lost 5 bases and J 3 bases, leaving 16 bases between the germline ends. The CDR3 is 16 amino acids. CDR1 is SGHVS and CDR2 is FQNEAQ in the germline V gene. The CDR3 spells CASSTRAGSANEKLFF. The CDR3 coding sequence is TGTGCCAGCAGCACCCGGGCGGGGTCGGCTAATGAAAAACTGTTTTTT.

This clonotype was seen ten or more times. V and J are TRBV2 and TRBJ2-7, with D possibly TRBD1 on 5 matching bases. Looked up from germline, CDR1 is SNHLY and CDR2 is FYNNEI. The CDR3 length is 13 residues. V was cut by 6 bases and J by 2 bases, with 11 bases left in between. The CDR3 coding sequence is TGTGCCAGCAGCGTTAGGGGCACCTACGAGCAGTACTTC. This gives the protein CASSVRGTYEQYF. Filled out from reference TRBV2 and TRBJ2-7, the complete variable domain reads EPEVTQTPSHQVTQMGQEVILRCVPISNHLYFYWYRQILGQKVEFLVSFYNNEISEKSEIFDDQFSVERPDGSNFTLKIRSTKLEDSAMYFCASSVRGTYEQYFGPGTRLTVT.